The 13 T cell receptor beta chains in this list originate from one sample, sequenced in a study of blood T cells in healthy people across ages. A J-beta primer mix and a sample-barcoded 5' primer were used in a second PCR of about 7 to 12 cycles. TCRdb reprocessed the 5' RACE reads via MiXCR and lists one record per CDR3 protein. The table includes around 1,600,000 distinct CDR3 sequences, roughly 43% detected once. The source material was blood. The receptors here all came from a woman aged 18-29 years in good health.

The chain has TRBV29-1 and TRBJ2-5, with TRBD1 as a possible D gene (5 bases). In germline, CDR1 is SQVTM, CDR2 ANQGSEA. The V and J ends lost 6 bases and 5 bases respectively, with 16 bases between them. This CDR3 has 13 amino acids. CDR3 loop: CSVLGVPGETQYF. CDR3 nucleotide sequence: TGCAGCGTCCTAGGGGTCCCAGGGGAGACCCAGTACTTC.

This clonotype showed up many times. This chain uses TRBV4-1 with TRBJ1-2; 10 nucleotides align to TRBD1. With 6 bases clipped from V and 4 bases from J, the junction kept 8 bases outside the gene matches. The CDR3 runs 15 residues. CDR1 is MGHRA, CDR2 YSYEKL, per germline. CDR3 in DNA: TGCGCCAGCAGTCCCGGGACAGGGGTCATCTATGGCTACACCTTC. Translating it yields CASSPGTGVIYGYTF.

This chain connects TRBV7-2 to TRBJ1-1; D gene unclear. The CDR3 is 15 amino acids. Germline loops: CDR1 SGHTA, CDR2 FQGNSA. With 5 bases removed from V and 1 base from J, the gap between germline ends came to 14 bases. Here the CDR3 reads CASSPRRVKNTEAFF. CDR3 nucleotides: TGTGCCAGCAGCCCACGCCGAGTTAAGAACACTGAAGCTTTCTTT. The entire variable domain, with the rest obtained from reference TRBV7-2 and TRBJ1-1, is as follows: GAGVSQSPSNKVTEKGKDVELRCDPISGHTALYWYRQSLGQGLEFLIYFQGNSAPDKSGLPSDRFSAERTGGSVSTLTIQRTQQEDSAVYLCASSPRRVKNTEAFFGQGTRLTVV.

The chain carries TRBV10-3 and TRBJ2-5; D perhaps matches TRBD1 (5 bases). Germline assignment: CDR1 ENHRY and CDR2 SYGVKD. The CDR3 spans 12 residues. Between the trimmed V and J ends, which lost 6 bases and 11 bases, there was a span of 16 bases. The CDR3 protein is CAISSQGNEQYF. In DNA, the CDR3 is TGTGCCATCAGCTCCCAGGGCAATGAGCAGTACTTC.

The chain couples TRBV6-5 to TRBJ1-4, with D unresolved. The germline V gene encodes CDR1 MNHEY and CDR2 SVGAGI. The CDR3 is made up of 12 amino acids. With 5 bases removed from V and 8 bases from J, the gap between germline ends came to 9 bases. The DNA for the CDR3 is TGTGCCAGCAGTCATGGATTCGAAAAACTGTTTTTT. It specifies CASSHGFEKLFF.

Only a few counts were recorded for this clonotype. Here the CDR3 DNA reads TGTGCCAGCAGCCAAGATTGGGCTAGCGGGGGGCCGATCCAAGGCAATGAGCAGTTCTTC. Protein: CASSQDWASGGPIQGNEQFF. V is TRBV3-1 and J is TRBJ2-1; 11 bases fit TRBD2. The germline V gene has CDR1 LGHDT and CDR2 YNNKEL (reference sequence). The CDR3 is 20 amino acids. V shed 0 bases and J 6 bases; nucleotides not matched to a gene: 16.

This chain connects TRBV7-2 to TRBJ2-3, with TRBD2 identical over 10 bases. The J segment lost 2 bases and the V segment lost 5 bases, leaving 7 bases of the junction unmatched. Germline CDR1 SGHTA, CDR2 FQGNSA. There are 16 residues in the CDR3. DNA of the CDR3: TGTGCCAGCAGCAGACAAGCGGGAGGGTACACAGATACGCAGTATTTT. Amino acids: CASSRQAGGYTDTQYF.

The chain has TRBV7-2 and TRBJ2-5, with D perhaps TRBD1 or TRBD2 (5 bases each). The germline CDR1 and CDR2 sequences are SGHTA and FQGNSA. There are 14 residues in the CDR3. Deletions cut 5 bases from V and 5 bases from J, with 15 bases between. CDR3 in DNA: TGTGCCAGCAGCCACCAGAGGGGTGGGGAGACCCAGTACTTC. The encoded protein is CASSHQRGGETQYF.

The CDR3 loop reads CASSLTRVMSYNEQFF. CDR3 coding DNA: TGTGCCAGCAGCTTAACCCGGGTCATGTCCTACAATGAGCAGTTCTTC. The rearrangement uses TRBV7-3 and TRBJ2-1; D is uncertain. Germline values: CDR1 SGHTA, CDR2 FQGTGA. V was trimmed by 0 bases and J by 1 base, leaving 10 bases between them. CDR3 size: 16 residues.

This clonotype was picked up a small number of times. V usage is TRBV13 and J usage is TRBJ2-7; 7 bases fit TRBD1. V shed 1 base and J 2 bases; nucleotides not matched to a gene: 2. The CDR3 contains 14 residues. Germline V gene sequence: CDR1 PRHDT, CDR2 FYEKMQ (reference sequence). CDR3 sequence reads: CASSLEGATYEQYF. The CDR3 bases are TGTGCCAGCAGCTTAGAGGGGGCGACCTACGAGCAGTACTTC.

This clonotype occurred a few times. V gene TRBV12-3 or TRBV12-4 combines with J gene TRBJ1-2, with 7 bases that match TRBD1. The CDR3 spans 11 residues. Trimming took 10 bases from V and 6 from J; bases not matched to a gene: 5. The CDR3 bases are TGTGCCAACTCGACAGGGAATGGCTACACCTTC. This sequence encodes CANSTGNGYTF.

The CDR3, as DNA: TGTGCCAGCAGCCAATCCTCGACAGGAGCCGAGGAGCTGTTTTTT. Encoded protein: CASSQSSTGAEELFF. The chain uses TRBV4-2 and TRBJ2-2, with D perhaps matching TRBD1 (6 bases). There are 15 residues in the CDR3. The germline V and J ends were trimmed by 2 bases and 10 bases, with 17 bases remaining between them. Germline-derived CDR1 and CDR2 are LGHNA and YNFKEQ.

This clonotype showed up just a few times. This chain connects TRBV29-1 to TRBJ1-1; D perhaps matches TRBD1 (6 bases). Germline V lookup: CDR1 SQVTM, CDR2 ANQGSEA. Trimming shortened V by 4 bases and J by 5 bases, and 17 bases separated the two germline ends. The CDR3 has 14 amino acids. The CDR3 DNA reads as TGCAGCGTTGGAGGCGGCAGGGGAGGAACTGAAGCTTTCTTT. Its translation: CSVGGGRGGTEAFF. The whole variable domain, remainder taken from reference TRBV29-1 and TRBJ1-1, is SAVISQKPSRDICQRGTSLTIQCQVDSQVTMMFWYRQQPGQSLTLIATANQGSEATYESGFVIDKFPISRPNLTFSTLTVSNMSPEDSSIYLCSVGGGRGGTEAFFGQGTRLTVV.